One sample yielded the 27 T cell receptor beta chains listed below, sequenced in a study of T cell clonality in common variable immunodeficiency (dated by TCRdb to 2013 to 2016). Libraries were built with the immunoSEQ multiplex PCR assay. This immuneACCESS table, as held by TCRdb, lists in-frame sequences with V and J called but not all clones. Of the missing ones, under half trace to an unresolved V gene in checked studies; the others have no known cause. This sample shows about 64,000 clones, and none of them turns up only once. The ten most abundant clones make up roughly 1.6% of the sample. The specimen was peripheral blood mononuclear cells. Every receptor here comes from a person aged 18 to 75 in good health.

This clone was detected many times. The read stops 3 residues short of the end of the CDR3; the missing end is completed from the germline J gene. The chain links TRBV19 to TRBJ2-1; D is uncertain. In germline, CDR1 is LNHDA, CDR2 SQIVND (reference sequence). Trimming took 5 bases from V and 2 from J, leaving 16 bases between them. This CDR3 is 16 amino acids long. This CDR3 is CASSPLSRVPYNEQFF. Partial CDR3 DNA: TGTGCCAGTAGTCCACTGTCGAGAGTTCCCTACAATGAG.

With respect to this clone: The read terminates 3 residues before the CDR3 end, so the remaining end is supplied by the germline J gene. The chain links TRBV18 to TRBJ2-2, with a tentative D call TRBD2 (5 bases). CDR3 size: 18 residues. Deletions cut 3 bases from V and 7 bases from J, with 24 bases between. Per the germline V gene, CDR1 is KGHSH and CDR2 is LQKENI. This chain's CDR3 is CASSPRGASPSQGGELFF. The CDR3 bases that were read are TGTGCCAGCTCACCCCGTGGAGCTAGCCCCAGCCAAGGCGGGGAG.

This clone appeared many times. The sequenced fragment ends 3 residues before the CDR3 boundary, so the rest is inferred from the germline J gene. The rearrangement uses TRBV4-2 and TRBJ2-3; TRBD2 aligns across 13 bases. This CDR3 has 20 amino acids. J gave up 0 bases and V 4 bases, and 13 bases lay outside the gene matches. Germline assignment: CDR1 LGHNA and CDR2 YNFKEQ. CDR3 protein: CASSRGTSGTHVSSTDTQYF. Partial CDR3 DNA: TGTGCCAGCAGCCGCGGGACTAGCGGGACCCATGTGTCTAGCACAGATACG.

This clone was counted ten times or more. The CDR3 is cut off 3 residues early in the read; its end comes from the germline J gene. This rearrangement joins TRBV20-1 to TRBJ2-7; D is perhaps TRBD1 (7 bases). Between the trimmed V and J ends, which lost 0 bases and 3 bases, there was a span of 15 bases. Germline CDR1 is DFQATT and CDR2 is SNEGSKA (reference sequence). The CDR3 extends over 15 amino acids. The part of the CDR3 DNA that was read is TGCAGTGCTAGAGAACTACGACAGGGAGGCTACGAG. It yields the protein CSARELRQGGYE. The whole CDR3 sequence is CSARELRQGGYEQYF.

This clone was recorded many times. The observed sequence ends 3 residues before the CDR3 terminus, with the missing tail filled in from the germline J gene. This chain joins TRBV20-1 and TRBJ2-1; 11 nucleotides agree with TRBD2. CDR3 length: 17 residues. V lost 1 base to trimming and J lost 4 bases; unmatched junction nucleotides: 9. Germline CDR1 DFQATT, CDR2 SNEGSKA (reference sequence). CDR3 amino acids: CSARADIAGGGYNEQFF. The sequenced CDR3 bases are TGCAGTGCTAGAGCCGACATAGCGGGAGGGGGATACAATGAG.

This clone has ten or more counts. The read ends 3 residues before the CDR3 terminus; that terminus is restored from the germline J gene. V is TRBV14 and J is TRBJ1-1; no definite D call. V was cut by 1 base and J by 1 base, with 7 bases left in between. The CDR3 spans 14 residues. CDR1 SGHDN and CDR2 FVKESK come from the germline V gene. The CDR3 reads CASSQVSGNTEAFF. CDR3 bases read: TGTGCCAGCAGCCAAGTATCCGGGAACACTGAA.

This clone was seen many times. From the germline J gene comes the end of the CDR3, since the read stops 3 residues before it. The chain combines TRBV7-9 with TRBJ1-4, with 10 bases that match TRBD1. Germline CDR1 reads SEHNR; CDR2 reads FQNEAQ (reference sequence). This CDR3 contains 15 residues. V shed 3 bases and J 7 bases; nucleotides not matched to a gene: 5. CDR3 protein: CASSFGQGVSEKLFF. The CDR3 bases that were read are TGTGCCAGCAGCTTCGGACAGGGGGTCAGTGAAAAA.

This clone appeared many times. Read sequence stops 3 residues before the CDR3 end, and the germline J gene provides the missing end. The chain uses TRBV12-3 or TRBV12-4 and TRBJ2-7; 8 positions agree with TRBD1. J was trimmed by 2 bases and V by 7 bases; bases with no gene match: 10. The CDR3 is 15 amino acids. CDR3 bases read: TGTGCCAGCAATTCGGACAGGGTGGGGACCTACGAG. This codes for CASNSDRVGTYE. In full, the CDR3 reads CASNSDRVGTYEQYF.

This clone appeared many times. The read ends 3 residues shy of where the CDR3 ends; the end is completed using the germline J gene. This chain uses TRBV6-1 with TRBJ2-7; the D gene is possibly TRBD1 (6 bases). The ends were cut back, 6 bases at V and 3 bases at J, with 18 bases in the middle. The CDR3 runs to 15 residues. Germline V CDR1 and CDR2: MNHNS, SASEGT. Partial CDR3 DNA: TGTGCCAGCAGAGAAACCAATAAACAGGGCTACGAG. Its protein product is CASRETNKQGYE. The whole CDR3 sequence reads CASRETNKQGYEQYF.

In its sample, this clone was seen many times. CDR3 DNA, as far as it was read: TGTGCCAGCAACGAGTCAGGCAGAAGGGGC. Translation gives CASNESGRRG. The full CDR3 protein is CASNESGRRGYTF. The rearrangement joins TRBV7-2 to TRBJ1-2; D is unresolved. The read gets to within 3 residues of the CDR3 end, and the germline J gene fills in the rest. Per the germline V gene, CDR1 is SGHTA and CDR2 is FQGNSA. CDR3 size: 13 residues. Full variable domain (remainder filled in from reference TRBV7-2 and TRBJ1-2): GAGVSQSPSNKVTEKGKDVELRCDPISGHTALYWYRQSLGQGLEFLIYFQGNSAPDKSGLPSDRFSAERTGGSVSTLTIQRTQQEDSAVYLCASNESGRRGYTFGSGTRLTVV.

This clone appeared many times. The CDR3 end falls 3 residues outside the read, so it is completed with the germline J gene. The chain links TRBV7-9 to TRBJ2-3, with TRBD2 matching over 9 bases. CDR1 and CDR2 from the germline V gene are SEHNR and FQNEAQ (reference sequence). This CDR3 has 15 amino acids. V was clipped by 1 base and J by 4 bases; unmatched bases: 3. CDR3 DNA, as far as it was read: TGTGCCAGCAGCTTAGGGACTAGCGTCCCAGATACG. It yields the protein CASSLGTSVPDT. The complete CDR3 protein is CASSLGTSVPDTQYF.

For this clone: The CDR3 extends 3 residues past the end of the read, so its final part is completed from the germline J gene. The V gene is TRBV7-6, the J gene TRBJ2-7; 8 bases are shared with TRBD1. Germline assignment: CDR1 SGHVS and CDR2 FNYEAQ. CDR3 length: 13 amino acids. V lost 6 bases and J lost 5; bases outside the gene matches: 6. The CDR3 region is CASRSGGTHEQYF. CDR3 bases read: TGTGCCAGCAGGTCAGGGGGCACGCACGAG.

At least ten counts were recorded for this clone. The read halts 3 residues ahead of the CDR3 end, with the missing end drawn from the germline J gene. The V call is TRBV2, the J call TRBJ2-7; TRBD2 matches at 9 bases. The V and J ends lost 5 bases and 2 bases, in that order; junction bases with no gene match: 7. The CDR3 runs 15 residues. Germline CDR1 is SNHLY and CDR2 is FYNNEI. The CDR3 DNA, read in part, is TGTGCCAGCAGTTTGGGACTAGCAGATACCTACGAG. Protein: CASSLGLADTYE. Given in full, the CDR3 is CASSLGLADTYEQYF.

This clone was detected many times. The covered CDR3 bases are TGTGCCAGCAGCTTATACGGGGAG. Residues: CASSLYGE. The CDR3 as a whole reads CASSLYGELFF. This chain uses TRBV7-9 with TRBJ2-2; D gene unclear. The read ends 3 residues before the CDR3 terminus; that terminus is restored from the germline J gene. Trimming took off 2 bases at V and 7 bases at J, with 2 bases between the two ends. Looked up from germline, CDR1 is SEHNR and CDR2 is FQNEAQ (reference sequence). This CDR3 comprises 11 residues.

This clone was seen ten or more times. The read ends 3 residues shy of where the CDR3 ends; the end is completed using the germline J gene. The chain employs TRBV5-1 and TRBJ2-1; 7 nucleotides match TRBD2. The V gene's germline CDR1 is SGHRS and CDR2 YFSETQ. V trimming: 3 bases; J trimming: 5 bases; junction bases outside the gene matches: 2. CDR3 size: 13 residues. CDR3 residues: CASSSGLNNEQFF. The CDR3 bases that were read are TGCGCCAGCAGCTCGGGACTAAACAATGAG. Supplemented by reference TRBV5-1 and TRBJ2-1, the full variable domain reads KAGVTQTPRYLIKTRGQQVTLSCSPISGHRSVSWYQQTPGQGLQFLFEYFSETQRNKGNFPGRFSGRQFSNSRSEMNVSTLELGDSALYLCASSSGLNNEQFFGPGTRLTVL.

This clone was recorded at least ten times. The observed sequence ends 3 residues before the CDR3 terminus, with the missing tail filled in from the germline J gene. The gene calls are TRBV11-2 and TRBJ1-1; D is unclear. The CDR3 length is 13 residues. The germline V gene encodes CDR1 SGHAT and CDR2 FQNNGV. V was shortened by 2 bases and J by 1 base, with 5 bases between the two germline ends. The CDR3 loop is CASSLKRNTEAFF. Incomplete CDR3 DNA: TGTGCCAGCAGCTTAAAGCGGAACACTGAA.

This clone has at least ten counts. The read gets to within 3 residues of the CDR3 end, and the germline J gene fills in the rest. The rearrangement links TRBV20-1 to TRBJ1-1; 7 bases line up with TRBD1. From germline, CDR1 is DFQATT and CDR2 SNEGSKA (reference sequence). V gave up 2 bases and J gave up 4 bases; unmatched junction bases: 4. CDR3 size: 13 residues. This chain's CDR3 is CSARQGVTTEAFF. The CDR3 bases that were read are TGCAGTGCTAGACAGGGGGTGACCACTGAA.

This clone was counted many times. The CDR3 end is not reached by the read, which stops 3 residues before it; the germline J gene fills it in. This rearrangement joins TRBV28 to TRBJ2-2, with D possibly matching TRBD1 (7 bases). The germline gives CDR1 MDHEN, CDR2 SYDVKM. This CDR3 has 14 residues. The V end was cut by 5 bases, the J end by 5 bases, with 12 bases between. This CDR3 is CASSAAGGTGELFF. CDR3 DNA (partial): TGTGCCAGCAGTGCGGCAGGGGGGACCGGGGAG.

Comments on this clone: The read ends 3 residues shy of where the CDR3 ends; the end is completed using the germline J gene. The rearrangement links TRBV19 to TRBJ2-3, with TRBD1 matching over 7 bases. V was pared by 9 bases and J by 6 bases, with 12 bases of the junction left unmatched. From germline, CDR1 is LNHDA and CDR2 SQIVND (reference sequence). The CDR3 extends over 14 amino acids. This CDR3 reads CASRDRVRKDTQYF. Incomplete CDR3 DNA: TGTGCCAGCCGCGACAGGGTAAGGAAGGATACG.

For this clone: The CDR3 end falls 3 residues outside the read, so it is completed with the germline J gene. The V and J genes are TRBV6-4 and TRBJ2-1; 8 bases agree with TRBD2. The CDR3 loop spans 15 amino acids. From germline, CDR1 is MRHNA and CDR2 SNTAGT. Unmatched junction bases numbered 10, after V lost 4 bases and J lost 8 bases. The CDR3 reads CASSVYGGAFDEQFF. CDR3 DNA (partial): TGTGCCAGCAGTGTTTACGGGGGGGCTTTTGATGAG.

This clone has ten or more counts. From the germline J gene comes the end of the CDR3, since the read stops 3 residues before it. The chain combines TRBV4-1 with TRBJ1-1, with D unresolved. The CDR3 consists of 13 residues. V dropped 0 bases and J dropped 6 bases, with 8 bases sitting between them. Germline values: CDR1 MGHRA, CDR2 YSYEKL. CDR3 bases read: TGCGCCAGCAGCCAAGATTTAGTTTCTGAA. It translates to CASSQDLVSE. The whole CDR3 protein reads CASSQDLVSEAFF.

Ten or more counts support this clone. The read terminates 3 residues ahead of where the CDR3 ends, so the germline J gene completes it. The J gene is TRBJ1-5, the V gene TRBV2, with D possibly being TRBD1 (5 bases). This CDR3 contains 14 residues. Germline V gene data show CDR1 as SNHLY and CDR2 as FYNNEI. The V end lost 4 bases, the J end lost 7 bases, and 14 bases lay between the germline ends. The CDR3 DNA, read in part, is TGTGCCAGCAGTGCTGGGGATAGGGGACAGCCC. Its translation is CASSAGDRGQP. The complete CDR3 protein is CASSAGDRGQPQHF.

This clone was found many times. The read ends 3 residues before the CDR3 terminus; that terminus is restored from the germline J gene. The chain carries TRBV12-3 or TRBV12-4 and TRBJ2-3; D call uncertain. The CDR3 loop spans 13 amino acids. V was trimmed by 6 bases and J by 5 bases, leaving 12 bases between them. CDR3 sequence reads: CASSQESGDTQYF. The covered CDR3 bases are TGTGCCAGCAGCCAGGAGAGTGGAGATACG.

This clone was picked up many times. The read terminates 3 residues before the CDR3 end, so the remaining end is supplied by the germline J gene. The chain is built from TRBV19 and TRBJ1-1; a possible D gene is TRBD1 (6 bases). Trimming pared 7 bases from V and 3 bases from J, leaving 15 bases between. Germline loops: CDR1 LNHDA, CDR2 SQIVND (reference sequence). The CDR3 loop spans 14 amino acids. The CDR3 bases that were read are TGTGCCAGTATCGACAGATACAGGGACACTGAA. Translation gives CASIDRYRDTE. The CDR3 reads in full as CASIDRYRDTEAFF.

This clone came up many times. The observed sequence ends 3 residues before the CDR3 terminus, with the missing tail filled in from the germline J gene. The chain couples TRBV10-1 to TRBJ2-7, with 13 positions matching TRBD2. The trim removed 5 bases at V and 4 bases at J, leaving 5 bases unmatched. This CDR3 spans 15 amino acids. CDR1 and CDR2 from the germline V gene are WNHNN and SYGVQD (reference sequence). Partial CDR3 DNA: TGCGCCAGCAGTACAGGACTAGCGGGAGATTACGAG. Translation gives CASSTGLAGDYE. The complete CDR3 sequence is CASSTGLAGDYEQYF.

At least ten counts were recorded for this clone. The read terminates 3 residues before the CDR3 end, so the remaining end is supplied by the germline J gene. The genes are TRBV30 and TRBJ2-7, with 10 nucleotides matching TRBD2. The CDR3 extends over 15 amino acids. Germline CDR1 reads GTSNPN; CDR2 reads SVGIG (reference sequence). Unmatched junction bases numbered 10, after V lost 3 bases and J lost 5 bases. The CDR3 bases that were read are TGTGCCTGGAGCCCCTCCTCACTAGCGGGAAACGAG. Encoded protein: CAWSPSSLAGNE. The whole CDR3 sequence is CAWSPSSLAGNEQYF.

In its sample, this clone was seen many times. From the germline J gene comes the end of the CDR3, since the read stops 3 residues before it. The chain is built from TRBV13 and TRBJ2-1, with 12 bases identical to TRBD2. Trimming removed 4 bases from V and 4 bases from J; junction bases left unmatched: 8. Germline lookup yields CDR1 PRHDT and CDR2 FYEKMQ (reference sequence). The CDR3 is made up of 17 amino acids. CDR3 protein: CASSSGLAGGSYNEQFF. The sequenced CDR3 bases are TGTGCCAGCAGCTCGGGCCTAGCGGGAGGGTCTTACAATGAG.